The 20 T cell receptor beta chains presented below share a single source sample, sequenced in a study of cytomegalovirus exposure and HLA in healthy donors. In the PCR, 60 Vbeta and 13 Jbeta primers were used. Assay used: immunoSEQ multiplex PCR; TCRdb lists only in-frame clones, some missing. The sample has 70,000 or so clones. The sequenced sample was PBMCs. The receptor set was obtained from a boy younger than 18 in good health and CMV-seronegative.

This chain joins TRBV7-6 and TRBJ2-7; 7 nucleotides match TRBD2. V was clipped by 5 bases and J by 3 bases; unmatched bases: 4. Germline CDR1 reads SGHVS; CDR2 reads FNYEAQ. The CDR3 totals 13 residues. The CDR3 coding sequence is TGTGCCAGCAGCCACGGGACTATCTACGAGCAGTACTTC. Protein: CASSHGTIYEQYF.

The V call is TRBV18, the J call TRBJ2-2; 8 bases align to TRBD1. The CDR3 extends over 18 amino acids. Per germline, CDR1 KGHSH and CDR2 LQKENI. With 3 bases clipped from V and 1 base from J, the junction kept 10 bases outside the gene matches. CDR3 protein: CASSPGQGGPRNTGELFF. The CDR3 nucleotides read TGTGCCAGCTCACCCGGACAGGGTGGTCCGAGGAACACCGGGGAGCTGTTTTTT.

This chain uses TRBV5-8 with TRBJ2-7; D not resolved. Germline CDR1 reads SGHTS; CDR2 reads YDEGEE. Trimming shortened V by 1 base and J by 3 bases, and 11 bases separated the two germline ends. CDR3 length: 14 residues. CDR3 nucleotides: TGTGCCAGCAGCTTGCGCAGGAAAGGCTACGAGCAGTACTTC. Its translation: CASSLRRKGYEQYF.

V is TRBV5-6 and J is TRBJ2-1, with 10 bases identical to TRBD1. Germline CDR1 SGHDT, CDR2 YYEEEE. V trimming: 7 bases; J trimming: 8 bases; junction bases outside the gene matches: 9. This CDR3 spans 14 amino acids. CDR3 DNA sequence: TGTGCCAGCCTCCGGGACAGGGGAAAGCATGAGCAGTTCTTC. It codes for CASLRDRGKHEQFF.

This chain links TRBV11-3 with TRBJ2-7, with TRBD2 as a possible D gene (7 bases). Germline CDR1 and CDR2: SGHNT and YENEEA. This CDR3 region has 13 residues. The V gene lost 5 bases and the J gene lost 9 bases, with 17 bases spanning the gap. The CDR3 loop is CASSPPGGGRQYF. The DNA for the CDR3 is TGTGCCAGCAGCCCCCCGGGGGGCGGCCGGCAGTACTTC.

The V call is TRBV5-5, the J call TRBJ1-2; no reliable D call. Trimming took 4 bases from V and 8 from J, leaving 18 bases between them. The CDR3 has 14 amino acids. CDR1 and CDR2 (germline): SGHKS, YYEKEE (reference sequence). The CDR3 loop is CASSLGWEGSGYTF. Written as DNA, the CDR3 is TGTGCCAGCAGCCTAGGTTGGGAGGGTTCGGGCTACACCTTC.

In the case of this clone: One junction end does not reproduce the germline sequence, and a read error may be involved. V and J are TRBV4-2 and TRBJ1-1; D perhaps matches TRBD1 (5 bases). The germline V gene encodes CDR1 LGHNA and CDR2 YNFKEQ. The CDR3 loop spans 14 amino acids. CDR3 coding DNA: TGTGCCAGCAGCCAAGACCGCGGACAAAATGAAGATTTCTTT. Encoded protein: CASSQDRGQNEDFF.

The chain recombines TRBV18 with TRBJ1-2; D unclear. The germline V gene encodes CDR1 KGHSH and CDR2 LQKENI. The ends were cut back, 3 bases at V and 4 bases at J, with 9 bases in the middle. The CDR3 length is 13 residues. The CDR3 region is CASSPGSAYGYTF. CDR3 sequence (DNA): TGTGCCAGCTCACCGGGCAGTGCCTATGGCTACACCTTC. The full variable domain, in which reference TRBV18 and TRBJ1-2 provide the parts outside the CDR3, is NAGVMQNPRHLVRRRGQEARLRCSPMKGHSHVYWYRQLPEEGLKFMVYLQKENIIDESGMPKERFSAEFPKEGPSILRIQQVVRGDSAAYFCASSPGSAYGYTFGSGTRLTVV.

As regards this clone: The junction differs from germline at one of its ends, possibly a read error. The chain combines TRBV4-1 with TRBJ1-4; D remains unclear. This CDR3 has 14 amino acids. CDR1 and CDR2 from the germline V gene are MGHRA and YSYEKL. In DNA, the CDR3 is TGCGCCAGCAGCCAAGAGTGGGCAGCCCTATCCAAGGTTTTT. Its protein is CASSQEWAALSKVF.

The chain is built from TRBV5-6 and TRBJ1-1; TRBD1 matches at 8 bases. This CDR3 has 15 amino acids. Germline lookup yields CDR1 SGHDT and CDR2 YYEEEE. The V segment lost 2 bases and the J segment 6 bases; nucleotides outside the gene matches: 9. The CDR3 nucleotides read TGTGCCAGCAGCTTACCGGTGGACAGGGAGGCTGAAGCTTTCTTT. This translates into CASSLPVDREAEAFF.

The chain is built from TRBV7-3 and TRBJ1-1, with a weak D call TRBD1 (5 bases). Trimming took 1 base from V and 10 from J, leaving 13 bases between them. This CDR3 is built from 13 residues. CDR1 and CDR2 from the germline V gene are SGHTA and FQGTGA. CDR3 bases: TGTGCCAGCAGCTTAATGCCCGACAGTGGAGCTTTCTTT. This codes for CASSLMPDSGAFF. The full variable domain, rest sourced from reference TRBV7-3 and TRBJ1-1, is GAGVSQTPSNKVTEKGKYVELRCDPISGHTALYWYRQSLGQGPEFLIYFQGTGAADDSGLPNDRFFAVRPEGSVSTLKIQRTERGDSAVYLCASSLMPDSGAFFGQGTRLTVV.

The CDR3 sequence: CASSGPSAGLSAYEQYF. CDR3 nucleotide sequence: TGTGCCAGCAGTGGACCTTCAGCGGGGCTAAGCGCCTACGAGCAGTACTTC. This rearrangement joins TRBV6-1 to TRBJ2-7; TRBD2 matches at 7 bases. CDR1 and CDR2 (germline): MNHNS, SASEGT. With 4 bases clipped from V and 2 bases from J, the junction kept 14 bases outside the gene matches. The CDR3 extends over 17 amino acids.

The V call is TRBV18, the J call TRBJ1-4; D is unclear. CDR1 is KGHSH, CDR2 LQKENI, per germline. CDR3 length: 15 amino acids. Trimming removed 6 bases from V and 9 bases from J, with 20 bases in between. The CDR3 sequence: CASSTSTAKMKKLFF. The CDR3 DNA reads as TGTGCCAGCTCGACGAGTACAGCAAAAATGAAAAAACTGTTTTTT. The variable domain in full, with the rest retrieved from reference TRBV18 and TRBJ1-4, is NAGVMQNPRHLVRRRGQEARLRCSPMKGHSHVYWYRQLPEEGLKFMVYLQKENIIDESGMPKERFSAEFPKEGPSILRIQQVVRGDSAAYFCASSTSTAKMKKLFFGSGTQLSVL.

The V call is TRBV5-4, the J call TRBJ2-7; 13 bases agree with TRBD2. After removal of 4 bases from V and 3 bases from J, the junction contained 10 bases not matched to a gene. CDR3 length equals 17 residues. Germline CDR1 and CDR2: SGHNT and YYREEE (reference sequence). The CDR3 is CASSPAPGLAGNYEQYF. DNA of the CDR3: TGTGCCAGCAGCCCCGCCCCGGGACTAGCGGGGAACTACGAGCAGTACTTC.

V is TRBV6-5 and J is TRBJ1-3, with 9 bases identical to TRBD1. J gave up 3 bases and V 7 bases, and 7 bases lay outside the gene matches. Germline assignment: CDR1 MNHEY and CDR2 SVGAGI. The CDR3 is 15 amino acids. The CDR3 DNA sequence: TGTGCCAGCATCGGGACAGGGTTGTTTGGAAACACCATATATTTT. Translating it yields CASIGTGLFGNTIYF.

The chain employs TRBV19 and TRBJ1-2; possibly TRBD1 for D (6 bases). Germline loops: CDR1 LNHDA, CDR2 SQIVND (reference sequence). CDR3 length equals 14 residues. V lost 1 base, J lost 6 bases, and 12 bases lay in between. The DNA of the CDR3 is TGTGCCAGTAGTATAGCAGGGGATAAGGATGGCTACACCTTC. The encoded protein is CASSIAGDKDGYTF.

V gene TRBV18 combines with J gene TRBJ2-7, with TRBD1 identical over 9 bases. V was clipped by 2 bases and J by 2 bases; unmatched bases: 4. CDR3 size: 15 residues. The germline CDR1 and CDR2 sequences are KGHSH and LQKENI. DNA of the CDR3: TGTGCCAGCTCACCATCGACAGGGGGTACCTACGAGCAGTACTTC. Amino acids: CASSPSTGGTYEQYF.

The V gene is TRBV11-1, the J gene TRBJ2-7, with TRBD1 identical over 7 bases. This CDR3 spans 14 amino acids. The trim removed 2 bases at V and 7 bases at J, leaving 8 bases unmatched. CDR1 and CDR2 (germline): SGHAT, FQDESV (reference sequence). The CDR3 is CASSLQNTGDEQYF. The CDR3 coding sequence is TGTGCCAGCAGCTTACAAAACACAGGGGATGAGCAGTACTTC.

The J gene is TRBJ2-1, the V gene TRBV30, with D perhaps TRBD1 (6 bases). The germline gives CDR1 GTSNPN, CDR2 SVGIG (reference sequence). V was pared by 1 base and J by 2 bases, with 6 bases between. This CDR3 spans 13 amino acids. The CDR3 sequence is CAWSEGAYNEQFF. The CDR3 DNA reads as TGTGCCTGGAGTGAGGGGGCCTACAATGAGCAGTTCTTC. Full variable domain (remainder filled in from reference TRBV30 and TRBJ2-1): SQTIHQWPATLVQPVGSPLSLECTVEGTSNPNLYWYRQAAGRGLQLLFYSVGIGQISSEVPQNLSASRPQDRQFILSSKKLLLSDSGFYLCAWSEGAYNEQFFGPGTRLTVL.

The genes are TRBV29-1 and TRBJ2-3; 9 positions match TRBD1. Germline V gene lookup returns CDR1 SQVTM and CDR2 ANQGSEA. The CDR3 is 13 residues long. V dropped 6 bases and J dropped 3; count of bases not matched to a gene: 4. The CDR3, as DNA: TGCAGCGTGGGGACAGGGAGGACAGATACGCAGTATTTT. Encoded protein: CSVGTGRTDTQYF.